This T cell receptor (beta chain) was recovered during a study of blood T cell repertoires in COVID-19. Study-level information: Acute and convalescent COVID-19 specimens originated in the United States, Italy and Spain. PBMCs, B-cell-depleted T cells, or T cells were the source of the cDNA or gDNA that made up the material.

Original analysis: Amplification from reference gene primers served as the basis for estimated nucleated cell counts. Some clones are missing from TCRdb's copy, which holds only in-frame ones; the method was immunoSEQ multiplex PCR. From that table come the V and J calls and clone size; the DNA was used to work out D and trimming. The table records roughly 250,000 clones, around 82% of them present only once. The V segment lost 4 bases and the J segment 6 bases; nucleotides outside the gene matches: 6. The CDR3 sequence is 16 residues long. Germline assignment: CDR1 SGHRS and CDR2 YFSETQ. The TCR comes from a man in his forties with active or convalescent COVID-19. V usage is TRBV5-1 and J usage is TRBJ2-1; TRBD2 matches at 14 bases. Specimen: peripheral blood. The CDR3 bases are TGCGCCAGCAGCGACCTCGGGACTAGCGGGAGCAATGAGCAGTTCTTC. Amino acid sequence: CASSDLGTSGSNEQFF.